This is a list of T cell receptor beta chains from one sample in a study of control samples from healthy donors and cancer patients. Data came from immunoSEQ multiplex PCR; TCRdb stores just in-frame clones and leaves some out. The sample includes 160,000 or so clones, 96% of them seen just once. The sample consisted of blood. These receptors came from a woman in her twenties or thirties in good health. The CDR3 runs from the conserved cysteine through the conserved F or W. D genes are given only for firm matches. Only some rows state a clone size, as once, few, many or a class for expanded clones.

J gene: TRBJ2-5; D gene: -; V gene: TRBV30; clone size: -; CDR3 protein: CAWNGAATQETQYF; CDR3 DNA: TGTGCCTGGAACGGTGCGGCAACTCAAGAGACCCAGTACTTC
J gene: TRBJ2-2; D gene: TRBD2; V gene: TRBV27; clone size: -; CDR3 protein: CASSLLAGGGDTGELFF; CDR3 DNA: TGTGCCAGCAGTTTACTAGCGGGGGGCGGGGACACCGGGGAGCTGTTTTTT
J gene: TRBJ1-3; D gene: -; V gene: TRBV10-2; clone size: -; CDR3 protein: CASSDWGAPGNTIYF; CDR3 DNA: TGCGCCAGCAGTGATTGGGGGGCGCCTGGAAACACCATATATTTT
J gene: TRBJ2-3; D gene: -; V gene: TRBV7-9; clone size: -; CDR3 protein: CASSLVSDTQYF; CDR3 DNA: TGTGCCAGCAGCTTAGTTTCGGATACGCAGTATTTT
J gene: TRBJ2-7; D gene: TRBD2; V gene: TRBV7-8; clone size: -; CDR3 protein: CASSPLGGMRHYEQYF; CDR3 DNA: TGTGCCAGCAGCCCCTTGGGGGGGATGCGTCACTACGAGCAGTACTTC
J gene: TRBJ1-3; D gene: -; V gene: TRBV28; clone size: -; CDR3 protein: CASSFGGWATSSGNTIYF; CDR3 DNA: TGTGCCAGCAGTTTTGGTGGTTGGGCTACGAGCTCTGGAAACACCATATATTTT
J gene: TRBJ2-1; D gene: -; V gene: TRBV30; clone size: -; CDR3 protein: CAWSVLLGDNEQFF; CDR3 DNA: TGTGCCTGGAGTGTACTTTTAGGGGACAATGAGCAGTTCTTC
J gene: TRBJ2-5; D gene: TRBD2; V gene: TRBV5-1; clone size: -; CDR3 protein: CASNSGGRLETQYF; CDR3 DNA: TGCGCCAGCAACTCGGGAGGGCGTCTTGAGACCCAGTACTTC
J gene: TRBJ2-7; D gene: -; V gene: TRBV4-1; clone size: -; CDR3 protein: CASSQAYGPYEQYF; CDR3 DNA: TGCGCCAGCAGCCAAGCTTACGGGCCCTACGAGCAGTACTTC
J gene: TRBJ2-3; D gene: -; V gene: TRBV3-1/TRBV3-2; clone size: -; CDR3 protein: CASSQVSTDTQYF; CDR3 DNA: TGTGCCAGCAGCCAAGTGTCCACAGATACGCAGTATTTT
J gene: TRBJ2-2; D gene: -; V gene: TRBV12-3/TRBV12-4; clone size: -; CDR3 protein: CASTEHATGELFF; CDR3 DNA: TGTGCCAGCACCGAACATGCCACCGGGGAGCTGTTTTTT
J gene: TRBJ1-6; D gene: TRBD1; V gene: TRBV3-1/TRBV3-2; clone size: few; CDR3 protein: CASSQATGGRNSPLHF; CDR3 DNA: TGTGCCAGCAGCCAGGCGACAGGGGGCCGGAATTCACCCCTCCACTTT
J gene: TRBJ2-1; D gene: TRBD2; V gene: TRBV15; clone size: -; CDR3 protein: CATSRDLASGGVGNEQFF; CDR3 DNA: TGTGCCACCAGCAGAGATTTGGCTAGCGGGGGGGTAGGCAATGAGCAGTTCTTC
J gene: TRBJ2-7; D gene: -; V gene: TRBV5-6; clone size: -; CDR3 protein: CASSLNGPYEQYF; CDR3 DNA: TGTGCCAGCAGCTTGAACGGCCCCTACGAGCAGTACTTC
J gene: TRBJ1-5; D gene: -; V gene: TRBV10-1; clone size: -; CDR3 protein: CASSDRQGQPQHF; CDR3 DNA: TGCGCCAGCAGTGACCGGCAAGGACAGCCCCAGCATTTT
J gene: TRBJ2-1; D gene: TRBD1; V gene: TRBV6-5; clone size: -; CDR3 protein: CASSKQGRSYNEQFF; CDR3 DNA: TGTGCCAGCAGTAAACAGGGGCGCTCCTACAATGAGCAGTTCTTC